This T cell receptor beta chain was identified in a study of cytomegalovirus exposure and HLA in healthy donors. Overall study findings and caveats: An apparent linkage of common viral pathogens to several of the most significant clusters emerged in a later analysis. Associated with HLA alleles at 0.05 false discovery rate in a later analysis were some 18,000 TCR beta sequences. For TCR beta chains, V- and J-gene trimming was later linked to a missense DCLRE1C variant.

Primers for the PCR totalled 60 Vbeta and 13 Jbeta. Sequencing was performed with immunoSEQ multiplex PCR; in TCRdb, only in-frame clones are kept and a portion is missing. The table has more than 40,000 clones, roughly half seen once. This CDR3 region has 15 residues. V lost 7 bases and J lost 2; bases outside the gene matches: 9. Germline CDR1 reads MDHEN; CDR2 reads SYDVKM. Donors were ostensibly healthy at sampling, although undocumented immune exposures were probable. To note about this clone: Its antigen is still unknown.

The genes are TRBV28 and TRBJ2-7; the match to TRBD1 covers 9 bases. The sample was PBMCs. The sequence derives from a man aged 60-69 years in good health and CMV-seronegative. The CDR3 loop is CASNTPGQGTYEQYF. In DNA form, the CDR3 reads TGTGCCAGCAACACCCCGGGACAGGGAACCTACGAGCAGTACTTC.